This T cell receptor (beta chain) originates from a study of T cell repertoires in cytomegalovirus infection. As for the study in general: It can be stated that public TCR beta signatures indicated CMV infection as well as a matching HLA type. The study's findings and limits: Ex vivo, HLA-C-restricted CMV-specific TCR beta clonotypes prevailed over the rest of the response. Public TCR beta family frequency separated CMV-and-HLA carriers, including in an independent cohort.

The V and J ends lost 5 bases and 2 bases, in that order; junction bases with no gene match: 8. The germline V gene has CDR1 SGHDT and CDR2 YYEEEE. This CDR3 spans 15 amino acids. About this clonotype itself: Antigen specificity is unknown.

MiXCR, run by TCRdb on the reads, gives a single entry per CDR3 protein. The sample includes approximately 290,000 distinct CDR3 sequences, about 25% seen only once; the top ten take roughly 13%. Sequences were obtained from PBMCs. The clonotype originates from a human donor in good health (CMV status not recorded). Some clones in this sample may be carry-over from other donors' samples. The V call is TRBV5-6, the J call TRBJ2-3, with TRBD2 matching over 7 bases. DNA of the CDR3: TGTGCCAGCAGGCCCGGGACTACCTACACAGATACGCAGTATTTT. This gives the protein CASRPGTTYTDTQYF.